The rows below give T cell receptor beta chains drawn from one sample of a study of OX40 agonist ivuxolimab in advanced cancers. TCRdb keeps only in-frame clones here, not all; method: immunoSEQ multiplex PCR. Of about 43,000 clones listed, around 87% were seen once; the top ten hold under 40%. Sequences were derived from CD4+ or CD8+ T cells sorted from blood, sampled in a trial of the OX40 agonist ivuxolimab. These receptors all come from an adult with an advanced solid tumor such as melanoma, head and neck, liver or kidney cancer. CDR3s include the opening cysteine and the closing phenylalanine or tryptophan. The D gene is left open where the match is weak. The size of a clone is reported for some rows only, either as once, few or many, or as a class for expanded clones.

j_gene	abundance	d_gene	v_gene	len	CDR3nt	CDR3aa
TRBJ2-1	NA	TRBD2	TRBV4-1	15	TGCGCCAGCAGCCAAGTAGACGGGAGGGCCGGTGAGCAGTTCTTC	CASSQVDGRAGEQFF
TRBJ1-2	NA	TRBD1	TRBV6-1	17	TGTGCCAGCAGTGACCCCGGGACAGGGGTATCTAACTATGGCTACACCTTC	CASSDPGTGVSNYGYTF
TRBJ2-7	once	TRBD1	TRBV18	14	TGTGCCAGCTCACCAAGGGGGCCTGGCGGCGGGCAGTACTTC	CASSPRGPGGGQYF
TRBJ2-7	NA	NA	TRBV5-1	15	TGCGCCAGCAGCTTGGTGGAAACTGGCTCCTACGAGCAGTACTTC	CASSLVETGSYEQYF
TRBJ2-5	NA	NA	TRBV29-1	12	TGCAGCGTTGACGGGGGTTCGGAGACCCAGTACTTC	CSVDGGSETQYF
TRBJ2-1	NA	TRBD2	TRBV5-1	15	TGCGCCAGCAGCCCCGGGACTAGCTCCTACAATGAGCAGTTCTTC	CASSPGTSSYNEQFF
TRBJ1-2	NA	NA	TRBV5-1	14	TGCGCCAGCAGCTTGGGACAGTTTAACTATGGCTACACCTTC	CASSLGQFNYGYTF
TRBJ2-5	NA	NA	TRBV4-1	15	TGCGCCAGCAGCCAAGTGGGGGGGGCAGGGGAGACCCAGTACTTC	CASSQVGGAGETQYF
TRBJ2-5	NA	NA	TRBV7-9	13	TGTGCCAGCAGCGTGGACATGGGGGGGACCCAGTACTTC	CASSVDMGGTQYF
TRBJ2-1	NA	TRBD2	TRBV4-1	18	TGCGCCAGCAGCACAGGACTAGCGCGACCGAGCCGCTACAATGAGCAGTTCTTC	CASSTGLARPSRYNEQFF
TRBJ1-1	once	NA	TRBV4-1	13	TGCGCCAGCAGCCCTGAGGCCAGGCAGTCGGCTTTCTTT	CASSPEARQSAFF
TRBJ2-7	NA	NA	TRBV10-3	13	TGTGCCATCAGCCAGGACAGGGAGGGTGAGCAGTACTTC	CAISQDREGEQYF
TRBJ1-2	NA	TRBD1	TRBV4-1	17	TGCGCCAGCAGCCAAGATTGGGGGACAGGGGGCGCGGGTGGCTACACCTTC	CASSQDWGTGGAGGYTF
TRBJ1-1	NA	NA	TRBV11-2	13	TGTGCCAGCAGCGAAACCCGGTACACTGAAGCTTTCTTT	CASSETRYTEAFF
TRBJ2-6	NA	NA	TRBV5-6	15	TGTGCCAGCAGCTGGCGTGACTCTGGGGCCAACGTCCTGACTTTC	CASSWRDSGANVLTF
TRBJ1-1	NA	NA	TRBV13	13	TGTGCCAGCAGCTTACAAACGAACACTGAAGCTTTCTTT	CASSLQTNTEAFF
TRBJ2-3	NA	NA	TRBV19	15	TGTGCCAGTAGAGTCAGTGCGTCGGACACAGATACGCAGTATTTT	CASRVSASDTDTQYF
TRBJ2-5	NA	NA	TRBV5-1	14	TGCGCCAGCAGCTCGGGGGGCATTTTGGAGACCCAGTACTTC	CASSSGGILETQYF
TRBJ2-7	NA	NA	TRBV2	13	TGTGCCAGCGCTAATGTGGGGGCCTACGAGCAGTACTTC	CASANVGAYEQYF
TRBJ2-7	NA	NA	TRBV30	13	TGTGCCGGAGGGGCAGGGGGGCCCTACGAGCAGTACTTC	CAGGAGGPYEQYF
TRBJ2-4	NA	NA	TRBV7-9	15	TGTGCCAGCAGCTTATCCCCCTCAGGGGGGGACATTCAGTACTTC	CASSLSPSGGDIQYF
TRBJ1-3	NA	TRBD1	TRBV5-1	16	TGCGCCAGCAGCCCACAGGGGCCATCCTCTGGAAACACCATATATTTT	CASSPQGPSSGNTIYF
TRBJ2-1	NA	NA	TRBV20-1	11	TGCAGTGCTACACCGGACCATGAGCAGTTCTTC	CSATPDHEQFF
TRBJ2-6	NA	NA	TRBV6-1	19	TGTGCCAGCAGTGAAGATGGGCCTCGAGGCCTGTCTGGGGCCAACGTCCTGACTTTC	CASSEDGPRGLSGANVLTF
TRBJ2-7	NA	NA	TRBV4-2	16	TGTGCCAGCAGCCAAGCTGTCGGGCTGGCTAACTACGAGCAGTACTTC	CASSQAVGLANYEQYF
TRBJ1-5	few	NA	TRBV13	14	TGTGCCAGCAGCTTAGGCTCACGAGGGCAGCCCCAGCATTTT	CASSLGSRGQPQHF
TRBJ2-7	NA	TRBD2	TRBV11-1	16	TGTGCCAGCAGCTTAGGATCACTAGCGGGGGACTACGAGCAGTACTTC	CASSLGSLAGDYEQYF
TRBJ1-5	NA	NA	TRBV6-6	14	TGTGCCAGCAGTTACGGGGGATACACTCAGCCCCAGCATTTT	CASSYGGYTQPQHF
TRBJ1-2	NA	TRBD1	TRBV28	13	TGTGCCAGCAGCGCTCAGGGGGCGTATGGCTACACCTTC	CASSAQGAYGYTF
TRBJ1-6	NA	NA	TRBV5-4	17	TGTGCCAGCAGCTGGGGGGGCAGGGGATCTCTTAATTCACCCCTCCACTTT	CASSWGGRGSLNSPLHF
TRBJ2-6	NA	NA	TRBV7-2	19	TGTGCCAGCAGCTTCGGTTTTGGACAGTCCAACTCTGGGGCCAACGTCCTGACTTTC	CASSFGFGQSNSGANVLTF
TRBJ2-7	NA	TRBD2	TRBV6-1	15	TGTGCCAGCAGTGAAGCCGGGAGGGTTAGGTACGAGCAGTACTTC	CASSEAGRVRYEQYF
TRBJ1-2	NA	NA	TRBV6-5	16	TGTGCCAGCAGTTACTCGATTGGTCAGGGAAACTATGGCTACACCTTC	CASSYSIGQGNYGYTF
TRBJ1-3	few	TRBD1	TRBV2	14	TGTGCCAGCAGTACAGGACAGGGTGGAAACACCATATATTTT	CASSTGQGGNTIYF
TRBJ1-4	NA	TRBD1	TRBV5-1	14	TGCGCCAGCAGCCGCTCGGGACAGTCGGAAAAACTGTTTTTT	CASSRSGQSEKLFF
TRBJ2-3	NA	TRBD2	TRBV10-2	15	TGCGCCAGCAGGACTAGCGGGGGGCTTGCAGATACGCAGTATTTT	CASRTSGGLADTQYF